This T cell receptor beta chain was retrieved from a study of blood T cells in healthy people across ages. For the second PCR, which ran for about 7 to 11 cycles, a sample-barcoded 5' primer and a J-beta primer mix were used. A single record per CDR3 protein comes from TCRdb applying MiXCR to the 5' RACE reads. The sample yields around 600,000 distinct CDR3 sequences, under 55% seen once. The sequence derives from a man at least 80 years old in good health. The sequenced sample consisted of blood.

As DNA, the CDR3 is TGTGCCAGCAGCTTAGATACAGCGAATGAGCAGTTCTTC. Translation: CASSLDTANEQFF. The V gene is TRBV11-2, the J gene TRBJ2-1; no clear D gene. CDR1 and CDR2 (germline): SGHAT, FQNNGV. The CDR3 covers 13 residues. Trimming took 0 bases from V and 7 from J, leaving 7 bases between them.